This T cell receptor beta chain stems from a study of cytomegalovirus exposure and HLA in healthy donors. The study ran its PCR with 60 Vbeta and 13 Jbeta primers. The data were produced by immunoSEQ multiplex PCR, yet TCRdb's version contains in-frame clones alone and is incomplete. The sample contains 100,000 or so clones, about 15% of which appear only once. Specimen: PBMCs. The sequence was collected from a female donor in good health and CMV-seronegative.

Here the CDR3 DNA reads TGTGCCTGGAGTGTATTTGACAGGGGCTATGGCTACACCTTC. The encoded protein is CAWSVFDRGYGYTF. This chain joins TRBV30 and TRBJ1-2; TRBD1 matches at 8 bases. The CDR3 contains 14 residues. The ends lost 0 bases at V and 4 bases at J; junction bases unmatched: 4. Germline-derived CDR1 and CDR2 are GTSNPN and SVGIG (reference sequence).